One and the same sample provided the 27 T cell receptor beta chains below, sequenced in a study of T-cell memory formation after mild COVID-19. In TCRdb, the 5' RACE reads were re-called with MiXCR into one record per CDR3 protein. This sample has approximately 500,000 distinct CDR3 sequences; roughly 23% occur once, and the top ten carry about 12%. Sequencing used PBMCs or a T cell subset sorted from them (not recorded which). Every receptor here comes from an adult woman who had mild COVID-19 (a few samples of this study predate the infection). Cell type and time point are not known.

This clonotype occurred once. This chain joins TRBV20-1 and TRBJ2-7; the match to TRBD2 covers 8 bases. The CDR3 has 12 amino acids. Per the germline V gene, CDR1 is DFQATT and CDR2 is SNEGSKA (reference sequence). Trimming at V came to 6 bases and at J to 5 bases, leaving 6 bases not matched to a gene. Here the CDR3 DNA reads TGCAGTGCCCCGGGACTAGTCAACGAGCAGTACTTC. Its translation is CSAPGLVNEQYF.

This clonotype was detected a few times. The CDR3 sequence is CASSRIPSGLYNEQFF. The CDR3 DNA follows: TGTGCCAGCAGCCGTATACCTTCCGGACTTTACAATGAGCAGTTCTTC. This chain uses TRBV7-8 with TRBJ2-1, with D perhaps TRBD2 (5 bases). Deletions cut 5 bases from V and 4 bases from J, with 18 bases between. Germline CDR1 SGHVS, CDR2 FQNEAQ. The CDR3 is 16 residues long.

The chain is built from TRBV25-1 and TRBJ2-6; no clear D. Germline V gene lookup returns CDR1 MGHDK and CDR2 SYGVNS. The CDR3 runs to 13 residues. Trimming removed 2 bases from V and 3 bases from J, with 2 bases in between. CDR3: CASSEHGANVLTF. In nucleotides, the CDR3 is TGTGCCAGCAGTGAACATGGGGCCAACGTCCTGACTTTC. The entire variable domain, with the rest obtained from reference TRBV25-1 and TRBJ2-6, is as follows: EADIYQTPRYLVIGTGKKITLECSQTMGHDKMYWYQQDPGMELHLIHYSYGVNSTEKGDLSSESTVSRIRTEHFPLTLESARPSHTSQYLCASSEHGANVLTFGAGSRLTVL.

The chain combines TRBV19 with TRBJ1-2, with no clear D. V dropped 3 bases and J dropped 2 bases, with 7 bases sitting between them. The germline CDR1 and CDR2 sequences are LNHDA and SQIVND (reference sequence). There are 13 residues in the CDR3. The CDR3 DNA sequence: TGTGCCAGTAGTATGGGATTCAACTATGGCTACACCTTC. Translation: CASSMGFNYGYTF.

This rearrangement joins TRBV20-1 to TRBJ2-3; D gene unclear. The CDR3 is made up of 11 amino acids. V was shortened by 5 bases and J by 5 bases, with 8 bases between the two germline ends. Looked up from germline, CDR1 is DFQATT and CDR2 is SNEGSKA (reference sequence). CDR3: CSAYSLDTQYF. The DNA of the CDR3 is TGCAGTGCTTACTCTTTAGATACGCAGTATTTT.

This clonotype turned up a few times. The V gene is TRBV12-3 or TRBV12-4, the J gene TRBJ2-7; no firm D call. The ends were cut back, 6 bases at V and 2 bases at J, with 14 bases in the middle. The CDR3 covers 14 residues. In nucleotides, the CDR3 is TGTGCCAGCAGCCTGCGTGGTGGGACCTACGAGCAGTACTTC. Amino acid sequence: CASSLRGGTYEQYF.

The chain is built from TRBV20-1 and TRBJ1-2; TRBD1 is a possible D gene (5 bases). The V gene's germline CDR1 is DFQATT and CDR2 SNEGSKA (reference sequence). Trimming pared 3 bases from V and 9 bases from J, leaving 14 bases between. The CDR3 has 12 residues. CDR3 sequence reads: CSARGTPLSYTF. The CDR3 DNA sequence: TGCAGTGCTAGGGGGACCCCTTTAAGCTACACCTTC.

This sequence joins TRBV12-3 or TRBV12-4 and TRBJ2-7; D may match TRBD1 or TRBD2 (5 bases each). V lost 7 bases and J lost 2, with 12 bases in between. This CDR3 region has 13 residues. The CDR3 here is CASTGAKTYEQYF. CDR3 coding DNA: TGTGCCAGCACCGGGGCCAAGACCTACGAGCAGTACTTC.

This clonotype was counted between two and nine times. The chain has TRBV7-6 and TRBJ2-5; 8 bases are shared with TRBD2. V was pared by 4 bases and J by 3 bases, with 1 base of the junction left unmatched. The CDR3 sequence is 13 residues long. Germline CDR1 and CDR2: SGHVS and FNYEAQ. In DNA form, the CDR3 reads TGTGCCAGCAGCTCACTAGCGGAAGAGACCCAGTACTTC. Protein product: CASSSLAEETQYF. The full variable domain, in which reference TRBV7-6 and TRBJ2-5 provide the parts outside the CDR3, is GAGVSQSPRYKVTKRGQDVALRCDPISGHVSLYWYRQALGQGPEFLTYFNYEAQQDKSGLPNDRFSAERPEGSISTLTIQRTEQRDSAMYRCASSSLAEETQYFGPGTRLLVL.

This rearrangement joins TRBV29-1 to TRBJ1-1, with 9 nucleotides matching TRBD1. The CDR3 totals 12 residues. CDR1 is SQVTM, CDR2 ANQGSEA, per germline. The V and J ends lost 8 bases and 5 bases, in that order; junction bases with no gene match: 6. The CDR3 reads CSILGQGTEAFF. The CDR3 DNA sequence: TGCAGCATCCTCGGACAGGGGACTGAAGCTTTCTTT.

The chain links TRBV7-9 to TRBJ1-3; D unresolved. The CDR3 is made up of 15 amino acids. CDR1 and CDR2 (germline): SEHNR, FQNEAQ (reference sequence). The V end lost 7 bases, the J end lost 4 bases, and 17 bases lay between the germline ends. The CDR3 region has the DNA TGTGCCAGCACCTCAGACCCCCCTCCCGGAAACACCATATATTTT. Residues: CASTSDPPPGNTIYF.

This clonotype was picked up a small number of times. The rearrangement joins TRBV20-1 to TRBJ2-3, with no clear D. Trimming took 0 bases from V and 3 from J, leaving 19 bases between them. Germline V CDR1 and CDR2: DFQATT, SNEGSKA (reference sequence). The CDR3 is 17 amino acids. CDR3 sequence reads: CSARDPRSRMGTDTQYF. The CDR3 coding sequence is TGCAGTGCTAGAGATCCTCGTTCCAGGATGGGTACAGATACGCAGTATTTT.

The gene calls are TRBV4-3 and TRBJ2-5; a weak D match, TRBD1 (6 bases). The germline gives CDR1 LGHNA, CDR2 YSLEER. V shed 0 bases and J shed 5 bases, with 19 bases lying between them. This CDR3 contains 17 residues. The CDR3 DNA is TGCGCCAGCAGCCAAGATTTGGGCAGGGGTATTGTGGAGACCCAGTACTTC. Residues: CASSQDLGRGIVETQYF.

J is TRBJ2-5 and V is TRBV7-9, with D unresolved. The V and J ends lost 5 bases and 2 bases respectively, with 18 bases between them. This CDR3 comprises 16 residues. Germline V CDR1 and CDR2: SEHNR, FQNEAQ (reference sequence). CDR3 nucleotide sequence: TGTGCCAGCAGCCCACCCCACGACGAAGGGCAAGAGACCCAGTACTTC. Its translation is CASSPPHDEGQETQYF.

V usage is TRBV12-3 or TRBV12-4 and J usage is TRBJ1-1; D is undetermined. The V gene lost 3 bases and the J gene lost 5 bases, with 16 bases spanning the gap. The CDR3 length is 15 residues. CDR3 loop: CASSFGEPMATEAFF. CDR3 nucleotide sequence: TGTGCCAGCAGTTTTGGGGAACCGATGGCGACTGAAGCTTTCTTT.

This chain connects TRBV5-1 to TRBJ2-5, with 7 bases that match TRBD1. V shed 3 bases, J shed 5 bases, and the junction held 10 bases outside the gene matches. The CDR3 is made up of 15 amino acids. Per germline, CDR1 SGHRS and CDR2 YFSETQ. The CDR3 spells CASSSNDRVWETQYF. For the CDR3, the DNA is TGCGCCAGCAGCTCGAATGACAGGGTATGGGAGACCCAGTACTTC.

V is TRBV21-1 and J is TRBJ2-4. TRBV21-1 is recorded as a pseudogene. The CDR3 has 15 amino acids. The CDR3 sequence is CASSKQQRAKNIQYF. DNA of the CDR3: TGTGCCAGCAGCAAACAGCAGAGGGCCAAAAACATTCAGTACTTC.

The rearrangement links TRBV2 to TRBJ2-7; maybe TRBD1 (6 bases). V dropped 11 bases and J dropped 2 bases, with 25 bases sitting between them. Germline assignment: CDR1 SNHLY and CDR2 FYNNEI. The CDR3 is 16 residues long. Here the CDR3 DNA reads TGTGCCGGCCCGACGATGATTGACAGGAGACCCTACGAGCAGTACTTC. Its protein is CAGPTMIDRRPYEQYF.

A few counts support this clonotype. V is TRBV7-8 and J is TRBJ2-5, with D perhaps TRBD2 (5 bases). The CDR3 has 16 residues. The V gene's germline CDR1 is SGHVS and CDR2 FQNEAQ. V gave up 0 bases and J gave up 5 bases, with 16 bases separating them. The CDR3 DNA is TGTGCCAGCAGCTTAGCGCTAAGTGCTAGAGGGGAGACCCAGTACTTC. Protein sequence: CASSLALSARGETQYF.

The chain is built from TRBV18 and TRBJ2-3; 10 bases fit TRBD2. The trim removed 4 bases at V and 4 bases at J, leaving 5 bases unmatched. This CDR3 region has 15 residues. The germline gives CDR1 KGHSH, CDR2 LQKENI. The chain's CDR3 is CASSQTSGEPDTQYF. As DNA, the CDR3 is TGTGCCAGCTCACAAACTAGCGGGGAACCAGATACGCAGTATTTT.

This sequence joins TRBV11-1 and TRBJ2-5, with TRBD2 identical over 9 bases. Losses at the gene ends were 2 bases for V and 4 bases for J; bases not matched to a gene: 8. This CDR3 spans 16 amino acids. The germline V gene encodes CDR1 SGHAT and CDR2 FQDESV (reference sequence). This CDR3 reads CASSLTEEAGGETQYF. The CDR3 DNA follows: TGTGCCAGCAGCTTAACCGAGGAAGCGGGGGGAGAGACCCAGTACTTC. The complete variable domain, with remaining parts taken from reference TRBV11-1 and TRBJ2-5, reads EAEVAQSPRYKITEKSQAVAFWCDPISGHATLYWYRQILGQGPELLVQFQDESVVDDSQLPKDRFSAERLKGVDSTLKIQPAELGDSAMYLCASSLTEEAGGETQYFGPGTRLLVL.

V gene TRBV5-1 combines with J gene TRBJ2-1; possibly TRBD2 for D (5 bases). V lost 5 bases and J lost 0, with 9 bases in between. The CDR3 consists of 14 residues. Germline CDR1 is SGHRS and CDR2 is YFSETQ. CDR3 protein: CASSERVSYNEQFF. For the CDR3, the DNA is TGCGCCAGCAGTGAGAGGGTCTCCTACAATGAGCAGTTCTTC.

This clonotype was observed a few times. The chain is built from TRBV4-1 and TRBJ2-1; tentatively, D is TRBD2 (5 bases). Trimming cost V 0 bases and J 9 bases, with 15 bases left between them. CDR1 MGHRA and CDR2 YSYEKL come from the germline V gene. The CDR3 totals 15 residues. CDR3 sequence: CASSQEQFGGFEQFF. As DNA, the CDR3 is TGCGCCAGCAGCCAAGAGCAGTTTGGAGGCTTTGAGCAGTTCTTC.

V usage is TRBV5-6 and J usage is TRBJ1-2, with D hard to call. This CDR3 has 15 residues. Trimming pared 4 bases from V and 4 bases from J, leaving 17 bases between. Germline CDR1 and CDR2: SGHDT and YYEEEE. Here the CDR3 reads CASSQSAANTYGYTF. The CDR3 DNA follows: TGTGCCAGCAGCCAGTCCGCCGCCAACACCTATGGCTACACCTTC.

This clonotype has just a few counts. V and J are TRBV24-1 and TRBJ2-1; TRBD2 matches 8 bases. CDR3 size: 14 residues. Trimming removed 3 bases from V and 4 bases from J; junction bases left unmatched: 1. The germline CDR1 and CDR2 sequences are KGHDR and SFDVKD. CDR3 in amino acids: CATSDASGYNEQFF. CDR3 nucleotide sequence: TGTGCCACCAGTGATGCTAGCGGGTACAATGAGCAGTTCTTC.

The sample holds a few counts of this clonotype. The rearrangement links TRBV20-1 to TRBJ1-1; D gene unclear. The V end was cut by 6 bases, the J end by 4 bases, with 24 bases between. Germline CDR1 is DFQATT and CDR2 is SNEGSKA (reference sequence). This CDR3 has 16 amino acids. CDR3: CSAIVMFGYLGTEAFF. CDR3 coding DNA: TGCAGTGCCATCGTCATGTTTGGATATCTGGGCACTGAAGCTTTCTTT.

The table lists this clonotype with a count of one. This sequence joins TRBV12-3 or TRBV12-4 and TRBJ2-5; D possibly corresponds to TRBD2 (5 bases). V gave up 1 base and J gave up 5 bases, with 14 bases separating them. This CDR3 region has 15 residues. CDR3 in DNA: TGTGCCAGCAGTTTAGACGGCACTACGGGGGAGACCCAGTACTTC. As protein: CASSLDGTTGETQYF.